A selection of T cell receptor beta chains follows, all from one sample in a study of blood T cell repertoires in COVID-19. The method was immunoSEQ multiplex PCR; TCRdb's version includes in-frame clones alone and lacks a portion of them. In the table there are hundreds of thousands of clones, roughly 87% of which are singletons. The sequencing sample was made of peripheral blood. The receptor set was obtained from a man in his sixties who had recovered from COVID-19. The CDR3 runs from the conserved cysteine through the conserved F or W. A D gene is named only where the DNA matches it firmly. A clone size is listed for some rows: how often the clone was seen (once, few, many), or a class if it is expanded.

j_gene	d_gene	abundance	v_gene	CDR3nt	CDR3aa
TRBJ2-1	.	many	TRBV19	TGTGCCAGTAACCGAGGGTACTACAATGAGCAGTTCTTC	CASNRGYYNEQFF
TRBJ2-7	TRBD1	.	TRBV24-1	TGTGCCACCAGTGACCCCGGACAGGGCGACGAGCAGTACTTC	CATSDPGQGDEQYF
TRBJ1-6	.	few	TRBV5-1	TGCGCCAGCAGCTTGGGCCCTACTGCGTTGGTTTCACCCCTCCACTTT	CASSLGPTALVSPLHF
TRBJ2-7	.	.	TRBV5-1	TGCGCCAGCAGCATGCTACTAGGCTACGAGCAGTACTTC	CASSMLLGYEQYF
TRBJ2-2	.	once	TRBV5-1	TGCGCCAGCAGCTTGGACAGGAACACCGGGGAGCTGTTTTTT	CASSLDRNTGELFF
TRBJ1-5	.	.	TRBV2	TGTGCCAGCAGTGAAGCGCAAACAGGGAATCAGCCCCAGCATTTT	CASSEAQTGNQPQHF
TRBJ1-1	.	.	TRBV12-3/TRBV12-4	TGTGCCAGCAGTAACCAGCGGGGGACTGAAGCTTTCTTT	CASSNQRGTEAFF
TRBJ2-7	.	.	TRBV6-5	TGTGCCAGCAAAATTGAACAGGGGACTTCCTACGAGCAGTACTTC	CASKIEQGTSYEQYF
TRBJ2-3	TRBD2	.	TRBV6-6	TGTGCCAGCAGTACCTCCGGGACTAGGGCAGATACGCAGTATTTT	CASSTSGTRADTQYF
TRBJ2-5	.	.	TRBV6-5	TGTGCCAGCAGTTATAGCCGGTACCAAGAGACCCAGTACTTC	CASSYSRYQETQYF
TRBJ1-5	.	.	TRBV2	TGTGCCAGCAGTGTCGGTCAGGGCAATCAGCCCCAGCATTTT	CASSVGQGNQPQHF
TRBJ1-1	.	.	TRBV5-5	TGTGCCAGCATTAATCAAGGGGGTGCGGCCACTGAAGCTTTCTTT	CASINQGGAATEAFF
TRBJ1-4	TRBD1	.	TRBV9	TGTGCCAGCAGCGGCCGACAGGGGGCAGTTCGAAAACTGTTTTTT	CASSGRQGAVRKLFF
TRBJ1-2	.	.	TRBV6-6	TGTGCCAGCAGTTCCTTAGGGGTGGACTATGGCTACACCTTC	CASSSLGVDYGYTF
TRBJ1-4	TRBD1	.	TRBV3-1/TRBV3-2	TGTGCCAGCAGCCACCGGGACAGGGGGCGCACTAATGAAAAACTGTTTTTT	CASSHRDRGRTNEKLFF
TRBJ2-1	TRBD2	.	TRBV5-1	TGCGCCAGCAGCTCCTCCCTAGCGGGTATCTACAATGAGCAGTTCTTC	CASSSSLAGIYNEQFF
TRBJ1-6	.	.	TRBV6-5	TGTGCCAGCAGTAAACAGGGTTGGGATTCACCCCTCCACTTT	CASSKQGWDSPLHF
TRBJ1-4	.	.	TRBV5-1	TGCGCCAGCAGCCCTCGAGGGTTGAACGAAAAACTGTTTTTT	CASSPRGLNEKLFF
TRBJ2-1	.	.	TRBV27	TGTGCCAGCAGTTTAGTTTGGCGGAGCTCCTACAATGAGCAGTTCTTC	CASSLVWRSSYNEQFF
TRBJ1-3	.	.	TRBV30	TGTGCCTGGATATCGAACACCATATATTTT	CAWISNTIYF
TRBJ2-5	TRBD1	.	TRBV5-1	TGCGCCAGCAGCTTGGCGGGACAGGGGATGGAGACCCAGTACTTC	CASSLAGQGMETQYF
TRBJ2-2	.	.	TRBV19	TGTGCCAGTAGTAATTCCCACAGGACCGCGAACACCGGGGAGCTGTTTTTT	CASSNSHRTANTGELFF
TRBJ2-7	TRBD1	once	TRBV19	TGTGCCAGTACCAAAGGCCGGACAGGGACCTACGAGCAGTACTTC	CASTKGRTGTYEQYF
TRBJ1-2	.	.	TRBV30	TGTGCCTGGAGTCGGGAGGGGGACTATGGCTACACCTTC	CAWSREGDYGYTF
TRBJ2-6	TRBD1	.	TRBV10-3	TGTGCCAGCAAGGTACAGGGGGCGCTGGGGGCCAACGTCCTGACTTTC	CASKVQGALGANVLTF
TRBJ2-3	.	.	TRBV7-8	TGTGCCAGCAGCTTACCCGGGGGGCCAGGAGATACGCAGTATTTT	CASSLPGGPGDTQYF
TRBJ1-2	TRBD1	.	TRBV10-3	TGTGCCATCAGTGAGGCCCCGGGACAGGGTATTCGTGGCTACACCTTC	CAISEAPGQGIRGYTF
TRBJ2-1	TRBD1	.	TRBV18	TGTGCCAGCTCCCTGACAGGGGGCAACTACAATGAGCAGTTCTTC	CASSLTGGNYNEQFF
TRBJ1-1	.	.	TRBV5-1	TGCGCCAGCAGCTTGGTGGTCACCAGCGAGAACACTGAAGCTTTCTTT	CASSLVVTSENTEAFF
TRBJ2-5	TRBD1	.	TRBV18	TGTGCCAGCTCACCACCGGGACAGGGCGAGACCCAGTACTTC	CASSPPGQGETQYF
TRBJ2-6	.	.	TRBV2	TGTGCCAGCAGTGACTGGGCCAACGTCCTGACTTTC	CASSDWANVLTF
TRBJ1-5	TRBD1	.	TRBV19	TGTGCCAGTACCCCTTGGGGGACAGGGAAATTAAATCAGCCCCAGCATTTT	CASTPWGTGKLNQPQHF
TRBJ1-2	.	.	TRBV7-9	TGTGCCAGCAGCTTACCTAAGGACAGATACGTTGCGGACTATGGCTACACCTTC	CASSLPKDRYVADYGYTF
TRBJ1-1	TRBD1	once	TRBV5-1	TGCGCCAGCAGCGCCAGACAGGGGAGGAACACTGAAGCTTTCTTT	CASSARQGRNTEAFF
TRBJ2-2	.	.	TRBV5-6	TGTGCCAGCAGCCCAACGTCCGGGGTCCTCCCCAACACCGGGGAGCTGTTTTTT	CASSPTSGVLPNTGELFF
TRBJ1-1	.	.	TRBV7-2	TGTGCCAGCAGCTTAGATGGCTCCAGGCCTGAAGCTTTCTTT	CASSLDGSRPEAFF
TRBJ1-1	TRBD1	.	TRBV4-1	TGCGCCAGCAGCCGAGACAGGGGTTCGAACACTGAAGCTTTCTTT	CASSRDRGSNTEAFF
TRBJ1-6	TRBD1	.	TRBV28	TGTGCCAGCAGTGCGGTCAGGGGGTTAGATTCACCCCTCCACTTT	CASSAVRGLDSPLHF
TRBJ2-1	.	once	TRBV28	TGTGCCAGCAGTTTATATAGGGGGTCCTACAATGAGCAGTTCTTC	CASSLYRGSYNEQFF
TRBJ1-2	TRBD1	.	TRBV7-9	TGTGCCAGCAGCCCCCGACCGACAGGGGGCGATCATGGCTACACCTTC	CASSPRPTGGDHGYTF
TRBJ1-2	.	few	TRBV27	TGTGCCAGCAGTATCCATAGGACAGCCTATGGCTACACCTTC	CASSIHRTAYGYTF